The rows below give T cell receptor beta chains drawn from one sample of a study of T cells in Graves' hyperthyroidism and ophthalmopathy. TCRdb recomputed calls from the multiplex PCR reads with MiXCR, one row per CDR3 protein. Among about 350,000 distinct CDR3 sequences listed, roughly 14% were seen once. What was sequenced was blood. The receptors shown here come from a woman in her twenties or thirties with Graves' hyperthyroidism. Both conserved end residues are part of each CDR3. A D gene is named only where the DNA matches it firmly. Clone size is stated in some rows and not others, as once, few, many or a class when expanded.

j_gene	abundance	d_gene	v_gene	CDR3nt	CDR3aa
TRBJ2-7	.	TRBD2	TRBV20-1	TGCAGTGCTAGAGAAACTAGCGGACTCTCCTTCTCCTACGAGCAGTACTTC	CSARETSGLSFSYEQYF
TRBJ1-4	many	TRBD1	TRBV20-1	TGCAGTGCTTCTGAGGCCGGGACAGGGGATGAAAAACTGTTTTTT	CSASEAGTGDEKLFF
TRBJ2-3	many	TRBD2	TRBV5-1	TGCGCCAGCAGCTTGTCGATTCTAGCGGGAGTCAAACCTCGTAGCACAGATACGCAGTATTTT	CASSLSILAGVKPRSTDTQYF
TRBJ2-2	many	.	TRBV28	TGTGCCAGCAGTCCCTACCCAGGCTCCCAAGGCACCGGGGAGCTGTTTTTT	CASSPYPGSQGTGELFF
TRBJ2-1	many	.	TRBV11-2	TGTGCCAGCAGCGCCTCCTCAGGCAATGAGCAGTTCTTC	CASSASSGNEQFF
TRBJ2-1	many	.	TRBV7-2	TGTGCCAGCAGCTTAGTTCCGGGAGCGCCCAATGAGCAGTTCTTC	CASSLVPGAPNEQFF
TRBJ2-7	many	TRBD2	TRBV2	TGTGCCAGCAGGCGTACTAGCGGGAGTCACTACGAGCAGTACTTC	CASRRTSGSHYEQYF
TRBJ2-3	.	.	TRBV28	TGTGCCAGCAGTGGACCCTTTAGGGGCACAGATACGCAGTATTTT	CASSGPFRGTDTQYF
TRBJ2-5	few	.	TRBV5-4	TGTGCCAGCAGCTTGATTAGTGTAGCGGTTGCGGAGACCCAGTACTTC	CASSLISVAVAETQYF
TRBJ1-1	many	.	TRBV10-2	TGCGCCAGCAGCCGAGTGGACCGTTTTGAGCCTGAAGCTTTCTTT	CASSRVDRFEPEAFF
TRBJ2-7	.	.	TRBV7-6	TGTGCCAGCAGCACGCCAGGGACCGAGCAGTACTTC	CASSTPGTEQYF
TRBJ1-1	many	.	TRBV28	TGTGCCAGCAGTTTAGTCTGGTTGGGGATAACTGAAGCTTTCTTT	CASSLVWLGITEAFF
TRBJ1-3	.	.	TRBV7-2	TGTGCCAGCAGCTTCGACAGACCCAGCTCTGGAAACACCATATATTTT	CASSFDRPSSGNTIYF
TRBJ2-2	many	TRBD1	TRBV12-5	TGTGCTAGTGGCTTGACAGGGACGACCGGGGAGCTGTTTTTT	CASGLTGTTGELFF
TRBJ2-3	many	.	TRBV11-2	TGTGCCAGCAGCTCCCGTGAAGCGGAGACAGATACGCAGTATTTT	CASSSREAETDTQYF
TRBJ2-3	many	.	TRBV12-3/TRBV12-4	TGTGCCAGCAGGATCGGGCAAAGCACAGATACGCAGTATTTT	CASRIGQSTDTQYF
TRBJ1-2	.	TRBD1	TRBV29-1	TGCAGCGTTGTTGCCGGGACAGGGGTTAATGGCTACACCTTC	CSVVAGTGVNGYTF
TRBJ1-6	few	.	TRBV4-3	TGCGCCAGCAGCCAAGATACAGGGAAGTGGGTTGGTGCACCCCTCCACTTT	CASSQDTGKWVGAPLHF
TRBJ2-3	many	TRBD2	TRBV20-1	TGCAGTGCTAGAGTTGCGGGAGGCGGTACGCAGTATTTT	CSARVAGGGTQYF
TRBJ2-1	few	TRBD1	TRBV19	TGTGCCAGTAGTACAACTCGAAGGACAGGGAATGAGCAGTTCTTC	CASSTTRRTGNEQFF
TRBJ1-1	many	.	TRBV11-2	TGTGCCAGCAGCTTAGTAAGGACAAGTAAAGCTTTCTTT	CASSLVRTSKAFF
TRBJ2-2	.	.	TRBV19	TGTGCCAGTACCGAGGGCCTAGGATACACCGGGGAGCTGTTTTTT	CASTEGLGYTGELFF
TRBJ1-1	many	.	TRBV25-1	TGTGCCAGCAGTGAATCAGGGACGGACCTGAACACTGAAGCTTTCTTT	CASSESGTDLNTEAFF
TRBJ1-5	many	.	TRBV15	TGTGCCACCAGCAGAGGCCCGGGCCAGCCCCAGCATTTT	CATSRGPGQPQHF